This entry lists 21 T cell receptor beta chains sequenced from one sample in a study of T cells after yellow fever vaccination. Each CDR3 protein is one row after TCRdb ran MiXCR on the 5' RACE reads. The repertoire has about 120,000 distinct CDR3 sequences, about 6.8% of them found once; the top ten carry roughly 2.5%. Sequences were derived from CD4+ T cells sorted from PBMCs, sampled 45 days after the first yellow fever vaccination. Receptors were obtained from a man aged 18 to 29 who received the YFV17D yellow fever vaccine.

This clonotype was seen repeatedly, ten times or more. This rearrangement joins TRBV18 to TRBJ2-1, with 9 bases lining up with TRBD1. The CDR3 is 15 residues long. V gave up 6 bases and J gave up 6 bases; unmatched junction bases: 9. From germline, CDR1 is KGHSH and CDR2 LQKENI. CDR3 residues: CASSWQQGASNEQFF. In DNA, the CDR3 is TGTGCCAGCTCCTGGCAACAGGGGGCCTCCAATGAGCAGTTCTTC.

Many counts were recorded for this clonotype. This chain uses TRBV4-3 with TRBJ1-4; the D is unclear. Per germline, CDR1 LGHNA and CDR2 YSLEER. Between the trimmed V and J ends, which lost 0 bases and 5 bases, there was a span of 13 bases. The CDR3 is 16 amino acids. The CDR3 loop is CASSQDLWDQNEKLFF. CDR3 coding DNA: TGCGCCAGCAGCCAAGATCTTTGGGATCAGAATGAAAAACTGTTTTTT.

This clonotype was recorded a few times. The CDR3 DNA follows: TGCGCCAGCAGCTTGGACGGCACTAGCACAGATACGCAGTATTTT. Translated, it gives CASSLDGTSTDTQYF. V usage is TRBV5-1 and J usage is TRBJ2-3; D remains unclear. The CDR3 has 15 amino acids. Germline V CDR1 and CDR2: SGHRS, YFSETQ. V shed 0 bases and J shed 0 bases, with 8 bases lying between them.

In its sample, this clonotype was seen many times. The chain couples TRBV6-1 to TRBJ2-3; D gene unclear. The CDR3 is made up of 12 amino acids. CDR1 is MNHNS and CDR2 is SASEGT in the germline V gene. Trimming took 2 bases from V and 9 from J, leaving 9 bases between them. CDR3 in DNA: TGTGCCAGCAGTGAAAGGTCAGGCACGCAGTATTTT. Its translation: CASSERSGTQYF.

In its sample, this clonotype was seen many times. J is TRBJ2-2 and V is TRBV7-3; 7 positions match TRBD2. The CDR3 runs to 17 residues. The V segment lost 5 bases and the J segment 3 bases; nucleotides outside the gene matches: 12. The V gene's germline CDR1 is SGHTA and CDR2 FQGTGA. The CDR3 DNA follows: TGTGCCAGCAGCGCCCAACCACTTCGGGGGGACACCGGGGAGCTGTTTTTT. This sequence encodes CASSAQPLRGDTGELFF. The whole variable domain, remainder taken from reference TRBV7-3 and TRBJ2-2, is GAGVSQTPSNKVTEKGKYVELRCDPISGHTALYWYRQSLGQGPEFLIYFQGTGAADDSGLPNDRFFAVRPEGSVSTLKIQRTERGDSAVYLCASSAQPLRGDTGELFFGEGSRLTVL.

The table lists this clonotype with many counts. The chain employs TRBV29-1 and TRBJ2-5; no clear D gene. This CDR3 is 10 amino acids long. In germline, CDR1 is SQVTM, CDR2 ANQGSEA. The V gene lost 6 bases and the J gene lost 0 bases, with 2 bases spanning the gap. The CDR3 DNA follows: TGCAGCGTCTACCAAGAGACCCAGTACTTC. Translating it yields CSVYQETQYF.

There are many counts of this clonotype. This sequence joins TRBV10-3 and TRBJ2-1; possible D gene TRBD2, 6 bases. Per germline, CDR1 ENHRY and CDR2 SYGVKD. The CDR3 contains 12 residues. V gave up 6 bases and J gave up 6 bases, with 9 bases separating them. CDR3 bases: TGTGCCATCAGGCCTAGCGTCAATGAGCAGTTCTTC. This codes for CAIRPSVNEQFF.

In its sample, this clonotype was seen many times. The V call is TRBV20-1, the J call TRBJ2-7, with 8 bases that match TRBD1. Trimming removed 5 bases from V and 2 bases from J; junction bases left unmatched: 5. CDR3 length: 13 residues. The germline V gene encodes CDR1 DFQATT and CDR2 SNEGSKA (reference sequence). The CDR3 protein is CSARRTGPYEQYF. The CDR3 DNA sequence: TGCAGTGCTCGGAGGACAGGGCCCTACGAGCAGTACTTC.

V and J are TRBV13 and TRBJ2-3; the D is unclear. The CDR3 sequence is 12 residues long. Trimming removed 5 bases from V and 6 bases from J, with 9 bases in between. Germline V gene lookup returns CDR1 PRHDT and CDR2 FYEKMQ (reference sequence). This chain's CDR3 is CASSPGWDTQYF. The CDR3 region has the DNA TGTGCCAGCAGCCCCGGGTGGGATACGCAGTATTTT.

This clonotype has only a few counts. This chain uses TRBV12-3 or TRBV12-4 with TRBJ2-1; 8 bases are shared with TRBD1. V dropped 6 bases and J dropped 5; count of bases not matched to a gene: 9. The CDR3 loop spans 15 amino acids. The CDR3 sequence: CASSQDRGVHNEQFF. The CDR3 nucleotides are TGTGCCAGCAGCCAAGACAGGGGCGTACACAATGAGCAGTTCTTC.

This clonotype was seen repeatedly, ten times or more. V is TRBV9 and J is TRBJ2-5; the D gene is possibly TRBD2 (6 bases). CDR1 and CDR2 (germline): SGDLS, YYNGEE. V shed 8 bases and J shed 3 bases, with 14 bases lying between them. This CDR3 is built from 13 residues. CDR3 loop: CARREQLEETQYF. As DNA, the CDR3 is TGTGCCAGACGGGAGCAGTTAGAAGAGACCCAGTACTTC.

The table lists this clonotype with a few counts. This chain joins TRBV10-3 and TRBJ2-3; 9 nucleotides align to TRBD1. Trimming took 4 bases from V and 3 from J; bases not matched to a gene: 5. From germline, CDR1 is ENHRY and CDR2 SYGVKD. The CDR3 extends over 15 amino acids. CDR3 sequence reads: CAISGPGQGTDTQYF. The CDR3 coding sequence is TGTGCCATCAGTGGACCGGGACAGGGAACAGATACGCAGTATTTT.

This clonotype occurred many times. The chain is built from TRBV7-9 and TRBJ1-5; D gene ambiguous. The germline V gene encodes CDR1 SEHNR and CDR2 FQNEAQ (reference sequence). The CDR3 is made up of 17 amino acids. V dropped 5 bases and J dropped 0 bases, with 17 bases sitting between them. Here the CDR3 reads CASSTGAPLVSNQPQHF. The CDR3 nucleotides are TGTGCCAGCAGCACCGGAGCCCCGCTCGTTAGCAATCAGCCCCAGCATTTT. The full variable domain, with the rest looked up from reference TRBV7-9 and TRBJ1-5, is DTGVSQNPRHKITKRGQNVTFRCDPISEHNRLYWYRQTLGQGPEFLTYFQNEAQLEKSRLLSDRFSAERPKGSFSTLEIQRTEQGDSAMYLCASSTGAPLVSNQPQHFGDGTRLSIL.

About this clonotype itself: This may arise from a read error, as a much more abundant clone is one base away. The rearrangement links TRBV6-2 or TRBV6-3 to TRBJ2-3, with D possibly matching TRBD2 (6 bases). V was shortened by 4 bases and J by 3 bases, with 20 bases between the two germline ends. This CDR3 spans 17 amino acids. Germline V gene sequence: CDR1 MNHEY, CDR2 SVGEGT. The CDR3 DNA reads as TGTGCCAGCAGTTCCCGGGAGAGGGGAAGAGAAACAGATACGCAGTATTTT. Translated: CASSSRERGRETDTQYF.

This clonotype was observed at least ten times. The V and J genes are TRBV6-5 and TRBJ2-5; D gene ambiguous. The CDR3 runs 11 residues. Trimming pared 5 bases from V and 5 bases from J, leaving 6 bases between. Per the germline V gene, CDR1 is MNHEY and CDR2 is SVGAGI. The CDR3 spells CASSRSETQYF. The DNA of the CDR3 is TGTGCCAGCAGTAGGTCGGAGACCCAGTACTTC.

This clonotype was picked up many times. V and J are TRBV4-3 and TRBJ2-2; D ambiguous. Looked up from germline, CDR1 is LGHNA and CDR2 is YSLEER. V lost 3 bases and J 4 bases, leaving 15 bases between the germline ends. The CDR3 has 16 amino acids. CDR3 nucleotides: TGCGCCAGCAGCCAGATAACGCACCCGGGCACCGGGGAGCTGTTTTTT. It is translated as CASSQITHPGTGELFF.

This clonotype was found many times. V and J are TRBV24-1 and TRBJ2-4; the D gene is possibly TRBD1 (6 bases). This CDR3 is 14 amino acids long. Germline CDR1 reads KGHDR; CDR2 reads SFDVKD. V was shortened by 5 bases and J by 7 bases, with 14 bases between the two germline ends. The CDR3 loop is CATSAQGFSNIQYF. The CDR3 nucleotides read TGTGCCACCAGTGCACAGGGATTTTCGAACATTCAGTACTTC.

This clonotype was recorded at least ten times. The gene calls are TRBV7-2 and TRBJ2-3; possible D gene TRBD2, 6 bases. This CDR3 contains 12 residues. V shed 1 base and J shed 11 bases, with 10 bases lying between them. Germline CDR1 is SGHTA and CDR2 is FQGNSA. The CDR3 sequence is CASSLDFGGQYF. In DNA, the CDR3 is TGTGCCAGCAGCTTAGACTTCGGGGGGCAGTATTTT.

The gene calls are TRBV2 and TRBJ2-5; 7 bases are shared with TRBD1. This CDR3 is 14 amino acids long. Germline trimming cut 6 bases from V and 3 bases from J; bases unmatched to any gene: 7. Germline-derived CDR1 and CDR2 are SNHLY and FYNNEI. DNA for the CDR3: TGTGCCAGCAGGGGGGACAGTCGGGAAGAGACCCAGTACTTC. This codes for CASRGDSREETQYF.

The chain couples TRBV7-9 to TRBJ1-4; possibly TRBD1 for D (5 bases). V gave up 5 bases and J gave up 16 bases, with 17 bases separating them. The CDR3 contains 12 residues. Germline CDR1 and CDR2: SEHNR and FQNEAQ (reference sequence). The chain's CDR3 is CASSPRDLEWFF. The CDR3, as DNA: TGTGCCAGCAGCCCCCGGGACCTTGAGTGGTTTTTT.

This clonotype was observed at least ten times. V gene TRBV12-3 or TRBV12-4 combines with J gene TRBJ2-2; 10 bases map to TRBD1. The CDR3 contains 15 residues. Trimming cost V 6 bases and J 4 bases; bases outside gene matches: 5. CDR3 sequence reads: CASRRQGAGTGELFF. The CDR3 nucleotides are TGTGCCAGCAGAAGACAGGGGGCGGGCACCGGGGAGCTGTTTTTT.